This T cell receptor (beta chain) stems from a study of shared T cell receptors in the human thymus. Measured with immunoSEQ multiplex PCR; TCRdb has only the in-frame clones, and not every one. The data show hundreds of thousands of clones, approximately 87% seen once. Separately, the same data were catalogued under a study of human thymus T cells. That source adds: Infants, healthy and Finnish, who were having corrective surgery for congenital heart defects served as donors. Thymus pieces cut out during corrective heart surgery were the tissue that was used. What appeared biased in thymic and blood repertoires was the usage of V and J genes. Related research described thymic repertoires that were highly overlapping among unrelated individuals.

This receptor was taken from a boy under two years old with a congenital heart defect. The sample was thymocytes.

The CDR3 loop reads CASSLKGAGVNTEAFF. The CDR3 DNA follows: TGTGCCAGCAGCTTAAAGGGGGCAGGGGTGAACACTGAAGCTTTCTTT. The chain joins TRBV11-1 to TRBJ1-1, with TRBD1 matching over 7 bases. The CDR3 is made up of 16 amino acids. V lost 2 bases to trimming and J lost 0 bases; unmatched junction nucleotides: 6. Germline CDR1 reads SGHAT; CDR2 reads FQDESV (reference sequence). Variable domain in full (rest from reference TRBV11-1 and TRBJ1-1): EAEVAQSPRYKITEKSQAVAFWCDPISGHATLYWYRQILGQGPELLVQFQDESVVDDSQLPKDRFSAERLKGVDSTLKIQPAELGDSAMYLCASSLKGAGVNTEAFFGQGTRLTVV.